This T cell receptor (beta chain) originates from a study of blood T cell repertoires in COVID-19 (TCRdb year 2020). The study in broad terms: Collaborator samples came from the United States, Italy and Spain and covered acute and convalescent phases of COVID-19. The material from the prospective study consisted of cDNA or gDNA derived from T cells, B-cell-depleted T cells, or PBMCs. Deeply sampled blood TCRbeta repertoires from subjects exposed to, actively infected with, or recovered from COVID-19 were included in the dataset. A freely available public database, intended as a resource for researchers studying the immune response to SARS-CoV-2, is where the repertoires were released. Samples were obtained from the ongoing ImmuneRACE study (first 160 participants) and from about 1,300 subjects provided by 6 global collaborators. A de-identified subject ID, COVID-19 status, age in years and sex were almost always included in the sample metadata. Where available, HLA class I and class II types were taken from metadata supplied by the sample provider and were not determined by assay-based typing.

CDR1 and CDR2 were assigned from the germline V gene as KGHSH and LQKENI. Trimmed from V: 3 bases; trimmed from J: 9 bases; junction bases lacking a gene match: 7. Counted from cysteine to phenylalanine, this CDR3 has 16 amino acids. Only CDR3 DNA is held: 48 bases, read in frame from base 1. Concerning this clone: No cognate antigen has been identified for it. Base quality data are lacking; no much larger clone is found one base away.

TCRbeta CDR3 regions were amplified from genomic DNA by means of the immunoSEQ Assay, a bias-controlled multiplex PCR. Concerning the study's data processing: The number of nucleated cells in each sample was estimated from the amplification of reference gene primers within the assay. Sequence reads were collapsed and filtered to measure the absolute abundance of every unique TCRbeta CDR3 rearrangement. For each sample, productive Simpson clonality was calculated as the square root of Simpson's diversity index across productive rearrangements. The clones in this table, taken by TCRdb from immuneACCESS, are in-frame only. Not every clone is retained; where verified, under half of the shortfall comes from an unresolved V gene, and the cause of the rest is unknown. The DNA gave D and trimming, while V, J and clone size come from that table. In this sample the table shows 200,000 or so clones, more than 75% of which occur a single time. Of the sample, 5.5% to 7% falls within the top ten clones.

Collaborating institutions collected whole blood in K2EDTA tubes following their own protocols. For TCRbeta analysis, collaborators shipped samples as frozen whole blood, isolated PBMCs, or DNA extracted from either of those sample types. General findings and caveats noted by the study authors: Clinical and demographic metadata were provided uncurated, with the amount varying by source and participant.

The sample comprised peripheral blood. This clonotype was obtained from a man older than 75 with acute or convalescent COVID-19. The V and J segments used are TRBV18 and TRBJ2-1; the junction holds 14 bases that match TRBD2. The CDR3 here reads CASSPPGLAGVGEQFF. The sequenced DNA: TGTGCCAGCTCACCCCCGGGACTAGCGGGAGTGGGTGAGCAGTTCTTC.